This TCR beta chain comes out of a study of monozygotic twins with inflammatory bowel disease. The CDR3 spans 16 residues. CDR1 is SGHNT, CDR2 YENEEA, per germline. Using the 5' RACE reads, TCRdb records one entry per CDR3 protein without DNA. Its clone listing holds around 450,000 distinct CDR3 sequences. Specimen: blood. The V and J genes are TRBV11-3 and TRBJ2-3. The receptor's source is a human donor with ulcerative colitis or Crohn's disease, or a healthy co-twin of an affected twin (not recorded which). CDR3 region: CASSLGSGTALDTQYF.